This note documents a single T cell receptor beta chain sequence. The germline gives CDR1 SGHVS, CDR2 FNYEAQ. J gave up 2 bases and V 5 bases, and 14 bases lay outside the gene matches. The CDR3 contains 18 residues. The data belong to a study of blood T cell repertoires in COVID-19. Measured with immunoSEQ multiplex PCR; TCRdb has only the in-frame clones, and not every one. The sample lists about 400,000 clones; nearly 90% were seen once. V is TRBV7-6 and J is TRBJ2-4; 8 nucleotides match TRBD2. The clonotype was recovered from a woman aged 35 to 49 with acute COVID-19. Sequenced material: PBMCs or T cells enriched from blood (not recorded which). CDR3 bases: TGTGCCAGCAGCCCGGGTTCCGGGGGGGGACCCACCAAAAACATTCAGTACTTC. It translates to CASSPGSGGGPTKNIQYF.